Following are 8 T cell receptor beta chains from one sample sequenced in a study of cytotoxic CD8 clonotypes in ibrutinib-treated CLL. Some clones are missing from TCRdb's copy, which holds only in-frame ones; the method was immunoSEQ multiplex PCR. Of about 160,000 clones in the sample, 70% to 85% were seen once. Specimen: PBMCs, collected after 24 months of ibrutinib treatment. These receptors originate from a human donor with chronic lymphocytic leukemia.

This chain joins TRBV7-9 and TRBJ2-1; TRBD2 agrees at 11 bases. V dropped 3 bases and J dropped 0; count of bases not matched to a gene: 7. The V gene's germline CDR1 is SEHNR and CDR2 FQNEAQ (reference sequence). CDR3 length equals 18 residues. The CDR3 loop reads CASSFPSGGLSSYNEQFF. In DNA form, the CDR3 reads TGTGCCAGCAGCTTCCCTAGCGGGGGGCTCAGCTCCTACAATGAGCAGTTCTTC.

The chain couples TRBV11-2 to TRBJ2-5; 7 bases align to TRBD1. This CDR3 comprises 17 residues. Germline trimming cut 1 base from V and 5 bases from J; bases unmatched to any gene: 13. Germline V gives CDR1 SGHAT, CDR2 FQNNGV. CDR3 protein: CASSLVARQGFRETQYF. CDR3 nucleotides: TGTGCCAGCAGCTTAGTCGCAAGACAGGGTTTTAGGGAGACCCAGTACTTC.

V gene TRBV5-5 combines with J gene TRBJ2-1, with 8 bases fitting TRBD1. V lost 1 base and J lost 2; bases outside the gene matches: 2. This CDR3 region has 15 residues. The germline CDR1 and CDR2 sequences are SGHKS and YYEKEE (reference sequence). The CDR3 bases are TGTGCCAGCAGCTTGCCGACAGGGGCCTACAATGAGCAGTTCTTC. Translated: CASSLPTGAYNEQFF.

The genes are TRBV19 and TRBJ1-6, with TRBD1 as a possible D gene (5 bases). Trimming stripped 3 bases from V and 8 bases from J, with 11 bases between. This CDR3 contains 14 residues. In germline, CDR1 is LNHDA, CDR2 SQIVND (reference sequence). The CDR3 DNA reads as TGTGCCAGTAGTATGGGGGGGTCTGATTCACCCCTCCACTTT. The encoded protein is CASSMGGSDSPLHF.

Only one count was recorded for this clone. The V call is TRBV7-2, the J call TRBJ2-1; 11 bases map to TRBD2. After removal of 4 bases from V and 10 bases from J, the junction contained 3 bases not matched to a gene. CDR1 and CDR2 from the germline V gene are SGHTA and FQGNSA. This CDR3 is built from 13 residues. CDR3 amino acids: CASSSLAGAEQFF. As DNA, the CDR3 is TGTGCCAGCAGCTCACTAGCGGGGGCAGAGCAGTTCTTC.

The chain links TRBV28 to TRBJ2-7; TRBD2 aligns across 7 bases. The CDR3 covers 14 residues. The J segment lost 6 bases and the V segment lost 3 bases, leaving 8 bases of the junction unmatched. Germline V gene data show CDR1 as MDHEN and CDR2 as SYDVKM. The CDR3 here is CASSLPSGWREQYF. The CDR3, as DNA: TGTGCCAGCAGTTTGCCTAGCGGCTGGCGCGAGCAGTACTTC.

The J gene is TRBJ1-6, the V gene TRBV5-4, with D uncertain. Germline loops: CDR1 SGHNT, CDR2 YYREEE (reference sequence). The CDR3 is 15 amino acids. Between the trimmed V and J ends, which lost 5 bases and 4 bases, there was a span of 13 bases. CDR3 region: CASSLGAVYNSPLHF. In DNA, the CDR3 is TGTGCCAGCAGTCTTGGTGCGGTTTATAATTCACCCCTCCACTTT.

This chain links TRBV5-1 with TRBJ1-4; D ambiguous. The CDR3 length is 15 residues. The germline gives CDR1 SGHRS, CDR2 YFSETQ. Trimming removed 2 bases from V and 4 bases from J, with 12 bases in between. CDR3 DNA: TGCGCCAGCAGCTTAGAGATCAAGGGTAATGAAAAACTGTTTTTT. It yields the protein CASSLEIKGNEKLFF.